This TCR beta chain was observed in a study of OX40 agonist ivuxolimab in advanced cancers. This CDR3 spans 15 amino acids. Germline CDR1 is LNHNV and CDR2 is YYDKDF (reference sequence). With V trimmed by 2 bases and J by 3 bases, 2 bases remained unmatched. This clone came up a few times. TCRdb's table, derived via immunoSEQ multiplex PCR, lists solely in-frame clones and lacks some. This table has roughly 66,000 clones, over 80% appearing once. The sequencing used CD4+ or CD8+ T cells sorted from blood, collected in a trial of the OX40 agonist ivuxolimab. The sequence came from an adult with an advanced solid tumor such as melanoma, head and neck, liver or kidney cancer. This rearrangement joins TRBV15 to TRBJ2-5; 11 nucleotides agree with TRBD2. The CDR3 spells CATSRRLAGKETQYF. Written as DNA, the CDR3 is TGTGCCACCAGCAGAAGACTAGCGGGGAAAGAGACCCAGTACTTC.